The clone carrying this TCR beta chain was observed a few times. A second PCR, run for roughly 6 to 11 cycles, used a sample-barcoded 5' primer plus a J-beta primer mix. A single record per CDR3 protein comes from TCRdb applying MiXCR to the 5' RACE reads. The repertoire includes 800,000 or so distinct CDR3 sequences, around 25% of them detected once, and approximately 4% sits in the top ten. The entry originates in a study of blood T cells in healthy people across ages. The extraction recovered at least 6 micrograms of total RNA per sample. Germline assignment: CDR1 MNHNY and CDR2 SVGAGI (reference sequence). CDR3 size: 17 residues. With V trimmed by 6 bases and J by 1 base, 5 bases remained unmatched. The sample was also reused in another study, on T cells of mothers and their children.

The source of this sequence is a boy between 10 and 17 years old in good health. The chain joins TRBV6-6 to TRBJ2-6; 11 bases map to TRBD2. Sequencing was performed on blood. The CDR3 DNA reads TGTGCCAGCAGGCCCGGGACTAGCGGATCTGGGGCCAACGTCCTGACTTTC. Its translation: CASRPGTSGSGANVLTF.